This entry describes one TCR beta chain. The same CDR3 arises from other DNA sequences in this sample as well. Repertoires were generated with immunoSEQ multiplex PCR, while TCRdb's copy carries only in-frame clones and drops some. The sample has 71,000 or so clones, 93% seen once. This entry is derived from a study of OX40 agonist ivuxolimab in advanced cancers. The overall study: Patient treatment consisted of intravenous ivuxolimab administration every 2 weeks at 0.01 to 10 mg/kg.

The source material was CD4+ or CD8+ T cells sorted from blood, sampled in a trial of the OX40 agonist ivuxolimab. The TCR sequence derives from an adult with an advanced solid tumor such as melanoma, head and neck, liver or kidney cancer.

The DNA for the CDR3 is TGTGCCAGCAGTCCGCTAGGCCAAGAGACCCAGTACTTC. This sequence encodes CASSPLGQETQYF. The rearrangement links TRBV27 to TRBJ2-5, with D unresolved. Germline CDR1 is MNHEY and CDR2 is SMNVEV (reference sequence). The germline V and J ends were trimmed by 5 bases and 1 base, with 8 bases remaining between them. The CDR3 loop spans 13 amino acids.